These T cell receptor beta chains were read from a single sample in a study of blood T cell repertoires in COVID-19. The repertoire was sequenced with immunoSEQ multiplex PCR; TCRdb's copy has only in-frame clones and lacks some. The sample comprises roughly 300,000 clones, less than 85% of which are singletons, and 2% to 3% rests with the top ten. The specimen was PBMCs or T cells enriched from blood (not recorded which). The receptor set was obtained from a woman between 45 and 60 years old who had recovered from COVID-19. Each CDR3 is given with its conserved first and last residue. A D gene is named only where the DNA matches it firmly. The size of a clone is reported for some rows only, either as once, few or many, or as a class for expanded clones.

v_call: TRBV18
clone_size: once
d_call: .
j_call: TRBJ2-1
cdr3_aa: CASSPGQVTNEQFF
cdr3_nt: TGTGCCAGCTCACCAGGTCAGGTTACGAATGAGCAGTTCTTC

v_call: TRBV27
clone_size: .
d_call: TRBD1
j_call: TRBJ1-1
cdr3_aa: CASSPQGGHTEAFF
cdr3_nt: TGTGCCAGCAGCCCCCAGGGGGGTCACACTGAAGCTTTCTTT

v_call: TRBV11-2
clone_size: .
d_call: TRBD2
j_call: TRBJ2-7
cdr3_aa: CASSSGLAGEQYF
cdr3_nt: TGTGCCAGCAGCTCGGGACTAGCGGGCGAGCAGTACTTC

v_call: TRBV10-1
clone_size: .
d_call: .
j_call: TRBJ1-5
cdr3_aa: CASSDWTFGEPPRNQPQHF
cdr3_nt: TGCGCCAGCAGTGACTGGACCTTCGGGGAGCCACCACGAAATCAGCCCCAGCATTTT

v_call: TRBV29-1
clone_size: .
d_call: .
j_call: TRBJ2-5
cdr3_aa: CSVERRVETQYF
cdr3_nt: TGCAGCGTTGAGAGGAGGGTGGAGACCCAGTACTTC

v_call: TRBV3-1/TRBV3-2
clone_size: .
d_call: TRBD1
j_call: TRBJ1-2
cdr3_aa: CASSYRQGSGYTF
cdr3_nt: TGTGCCAGCAGCTATAGACAGGGGAGCGGCTACACCTTC

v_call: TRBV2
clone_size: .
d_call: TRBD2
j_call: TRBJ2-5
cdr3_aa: CASGGLAGEETQYF
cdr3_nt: TGTGCCAGCGGGGGACTAGCGGGGGAAGAGACCCAGTACTTC

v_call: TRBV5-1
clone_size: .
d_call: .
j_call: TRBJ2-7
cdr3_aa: CASSLDRGGTYEQYF
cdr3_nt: TGCGCCAGCAGCTTGGACCGCGGTGGAACCTACGAGCAGTACTTC

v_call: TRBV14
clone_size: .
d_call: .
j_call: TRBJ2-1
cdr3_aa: CASSHYESYNEQFF
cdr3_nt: TGTGCCAGCAGCCATTACGAGAGCTACAATGAGCAGTTCTTC

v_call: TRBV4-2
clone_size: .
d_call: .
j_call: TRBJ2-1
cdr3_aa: CASSRVDSGGPYNEQFF
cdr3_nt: TGTGCCAGCAGCCGTGTTGATAGCGGAGGCCCCTACAATGAGCAGTTCTTC

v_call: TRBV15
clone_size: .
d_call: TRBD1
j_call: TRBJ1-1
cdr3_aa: CATSRAGQGTEAFF
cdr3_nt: TGTGCCACCAGCAGAGCGGGACAGGGCACTGAAGCTTTCTTT

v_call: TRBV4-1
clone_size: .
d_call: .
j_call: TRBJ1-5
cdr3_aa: CASSHLPGSNQPQHF
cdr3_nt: TGCGCCAGCAGCCATCTCCCGGGTAGCAATCAGCCCCAGCATTTT

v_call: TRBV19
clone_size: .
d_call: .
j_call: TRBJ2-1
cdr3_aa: CASSLNPRGSWNEQFF
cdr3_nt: TGTGCCAGTAGTTTGAACCCCAGGGGCTCTTGGAATGAGCAGTTCTTC

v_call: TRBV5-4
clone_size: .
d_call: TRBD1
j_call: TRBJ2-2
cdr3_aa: CASSIGGQGTGELFF
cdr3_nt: TGTGCCAGCAGTATTGGGGGACAGGGGACCGGGGAGCTGTTTTTT

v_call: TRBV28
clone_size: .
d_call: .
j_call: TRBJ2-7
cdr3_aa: CASNFNRGGSYEQYF
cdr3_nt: TGTGCCAGCAACTTTAACAGGGGGGGTTCCTACGAGCAGTACTTC

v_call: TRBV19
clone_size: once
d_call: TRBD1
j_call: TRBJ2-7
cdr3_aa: CASSPTGTGGSYEQYF
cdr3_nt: TGTGCCAGTAGCCCCACTGGGACAGGCGGCTCCTACGAGCAGTACTTC

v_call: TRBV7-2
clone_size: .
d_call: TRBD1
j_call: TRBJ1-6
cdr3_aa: CASSSTGGNSPLHF
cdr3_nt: TGTGCCAGCAGTTCGACAGGGGGAAATTCACCCCTCCACTTT

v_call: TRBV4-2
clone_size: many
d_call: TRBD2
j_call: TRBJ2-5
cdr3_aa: CASSPGRREAETQYF
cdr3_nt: TGTGCCAGCAGCCCGGGGCGCCGGGAGGCGGAGACCCAGTACTTC

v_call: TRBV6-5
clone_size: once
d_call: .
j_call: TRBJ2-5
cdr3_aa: CALGGRDQETQYF
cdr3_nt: TGTGCCCTCGGCGGCCGCGACCAAGAGACCCAGTACTTC

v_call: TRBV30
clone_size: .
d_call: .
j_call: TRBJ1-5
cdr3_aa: CAWSEGGSNQPQHF
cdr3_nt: TGTGCCTGGAGTGAAGGAGGTAGCAATCAGCCCCAGCATTTT

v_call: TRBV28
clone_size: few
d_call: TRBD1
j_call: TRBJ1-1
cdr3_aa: CASSGRDRGRTEAFF
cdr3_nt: TGTGCCAGCAGTGGGCGGGACAGGGGTCGTACTGAAGCTTTCTTT

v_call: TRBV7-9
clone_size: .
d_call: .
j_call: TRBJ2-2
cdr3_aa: CASSPPRPSNTGELFF
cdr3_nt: TGTGCCAGCAGCCCACCGCGGCCATCGAACACCGGGGAGCTGTTTTTT

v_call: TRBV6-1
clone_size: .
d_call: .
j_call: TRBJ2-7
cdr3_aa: CASSEGLYEQYF
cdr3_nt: TGTGCCAGCAGTGAGGGACTCTACGAGCAGTACTTC

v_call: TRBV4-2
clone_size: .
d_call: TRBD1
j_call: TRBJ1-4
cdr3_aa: CASSQSGGFVEKLFF
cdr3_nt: TGTGCCAGCAGCCAATCAGGGGGCTTTGTTGAAAAACTGTTTTTT

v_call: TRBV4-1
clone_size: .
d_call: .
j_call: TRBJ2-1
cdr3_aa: CASSQAIPRFRGPSEQFF
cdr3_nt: TGCGCCAGCAGCCAAGCGATCCCCCGTTTTCGCGGCCCCTCCGAGCAGTTCTTC

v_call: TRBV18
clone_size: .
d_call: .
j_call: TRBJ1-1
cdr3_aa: CASSPDSGPNAEAFF
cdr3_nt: TGTGCCAGCTCACCTGACAGTGGCCCGAACGCTGAAGCTTTCTTT

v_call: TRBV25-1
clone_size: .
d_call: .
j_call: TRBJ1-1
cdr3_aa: CASTRRRTNTEAFF
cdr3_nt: TGTGCCAGCACCCGGAGGCGCACGAACACTGAAGCTTTCTTT

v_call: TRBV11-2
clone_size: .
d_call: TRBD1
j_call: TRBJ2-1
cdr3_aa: CASRSEGQVFDEQFF
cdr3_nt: TGTGCCAGCAGATCCGAGGGACAGGTCTTCGATGAGCAGTTCTTC

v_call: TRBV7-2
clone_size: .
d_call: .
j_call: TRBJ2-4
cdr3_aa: CASSPPRGGLAKNIQYF
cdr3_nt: TGTGCCAGCAGCCCTCCCCGGGGAGGATTAGCCAAAAACATTCAGTACTTC

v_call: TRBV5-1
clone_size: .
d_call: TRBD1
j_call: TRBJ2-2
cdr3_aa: CASSLDRGAGELFF
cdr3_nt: TGCGCCAGCAGCTTGGACAGGGGAGCCGGGGAGCTGTTTTTT

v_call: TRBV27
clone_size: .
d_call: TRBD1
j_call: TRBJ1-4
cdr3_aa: CASSLSGQGIRKLFF
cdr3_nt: TGTGCCAGCAGTTTATCTGGACAGGGGATCCGAAAACTGTTTTTT

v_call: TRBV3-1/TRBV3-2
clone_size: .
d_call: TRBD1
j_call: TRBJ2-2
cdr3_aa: CASSEDRSWDTGELFF
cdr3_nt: TGTGCCAGCAGCGAGGACAGGTCTTGGGACACCGGGGAGCTGTTTTTT

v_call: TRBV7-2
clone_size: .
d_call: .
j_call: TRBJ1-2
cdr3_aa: CASSLEGRAYGYTF
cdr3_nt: TGTGCCAGCAGCTTAGAGGGCAGGGCCTATGGCTACACCTTC

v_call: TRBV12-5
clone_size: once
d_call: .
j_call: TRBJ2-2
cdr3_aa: CASGLSQGSDGELFF
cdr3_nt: TGTGCTAGTGGTTTGTCCCAGGGGTCTGACGGGGAGCTGTTTTTT

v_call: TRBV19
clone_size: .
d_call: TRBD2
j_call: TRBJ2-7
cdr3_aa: CASGEGVGPYEQYF
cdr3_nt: TGTGCCAGCGGGGAGGGAGTAGGGCCCTACGAGCAGTACTTC

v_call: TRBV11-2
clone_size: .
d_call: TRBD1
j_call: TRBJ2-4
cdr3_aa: CASSTGDRGKEYF
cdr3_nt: TGTGCCAGCAGCACAGGGGACAGGGGCAAGGAGTACTTC

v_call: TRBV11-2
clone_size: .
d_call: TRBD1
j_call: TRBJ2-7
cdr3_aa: CASSLSGGDEQYF
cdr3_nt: TGTGCCAGCAGCTTATCAGGGGGCGACGAGCAGTACTTC

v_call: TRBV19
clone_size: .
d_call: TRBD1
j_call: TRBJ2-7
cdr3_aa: CASSHRDSTEQYF
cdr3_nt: TGTGCCAGTAGCCATCGGGACAGCACCGAGCAGTACTTC

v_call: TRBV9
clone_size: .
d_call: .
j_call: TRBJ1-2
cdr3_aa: CASSDPPDSTYGYTF
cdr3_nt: TGTGCCAGCAGCGACCCCCCGGACTCAACCTATGGCTACACCTTC

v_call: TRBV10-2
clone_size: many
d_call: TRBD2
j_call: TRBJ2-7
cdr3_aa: CASRSTSGTYEQYF
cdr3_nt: TGCGCCAGCAGGAGCACTAGCGGGACGTACGAGCAGTACTTC

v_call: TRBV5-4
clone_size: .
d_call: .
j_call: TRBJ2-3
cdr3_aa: CASSARQQSTDTQYF
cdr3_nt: TGTGCCAGCAGCGCCCGACAGCAAAGCACAGATACGCAGTATTTT

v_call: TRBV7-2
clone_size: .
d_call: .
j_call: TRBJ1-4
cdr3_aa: CASSLGLRGEKLFF
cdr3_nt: TGTGCCAGCAGCTTGGGACTACGCGGTGAAAAACTGTTTTTT

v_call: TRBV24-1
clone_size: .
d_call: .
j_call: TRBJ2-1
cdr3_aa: CATSDLHGEQFF
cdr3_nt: TGTGCCACCAGTGATTTGCACGGTGAGCAGTTCTTC

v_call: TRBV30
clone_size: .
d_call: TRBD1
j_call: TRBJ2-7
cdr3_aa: CAWKQGADEQYF
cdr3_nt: TGTGCCTGGAAACAGGGGGCGGATGAGCAGTACTTC

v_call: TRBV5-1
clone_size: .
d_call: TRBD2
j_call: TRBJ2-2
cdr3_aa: CASSLELAGSGELFF
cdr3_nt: TGCGCCAGCAGCTTGGAACTAGCGGGGTCCGGGGAGCTGTTTTTT

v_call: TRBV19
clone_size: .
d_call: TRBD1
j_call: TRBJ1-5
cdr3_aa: CASTPQGNGPQHF
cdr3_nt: TGTGCCAGTACCCCACAGGGGAATGGTCCCCAGCATTTT

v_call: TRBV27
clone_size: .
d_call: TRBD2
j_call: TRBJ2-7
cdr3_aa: CASSPRGSRAGKVGEQYF
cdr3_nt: TGTGCCAGCAGTCCGAGGGGCTCACGAGCGGGGAAGGTGGGCGAGCAGTACTTC

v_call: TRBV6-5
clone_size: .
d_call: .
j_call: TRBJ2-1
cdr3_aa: CASSYPFSEQFF
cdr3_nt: TGTGCCAGCAGTTACCCCTTCTCTGAGCAGTTCTTC

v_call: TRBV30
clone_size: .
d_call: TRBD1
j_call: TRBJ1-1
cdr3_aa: CAWSRYTTGGLRETEAFF
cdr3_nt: TGTGCCTGGAGCCGTTATACGACAGGGGGCCTCCGGGAGACTGAAGCTTTCTTT

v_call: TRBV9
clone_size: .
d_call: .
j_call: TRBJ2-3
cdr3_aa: CASSVDPSRGTDTQYF
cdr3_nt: TGTGCCAGCAGCGTAGATCCTAGCCGAGGCACAGATACGCAGTATTTT